The rows below give T cell receptor beta chains drawn from one sample of a study of shared clonotypes between healthy human individuals. Libraries were prepared by immunoSEQ multiplex PCR; TCRdb keeps only in-frame clonotypes and omits some of them. This sample has some 470,000 clones, with 76% found just once. The sample comprised PBMCs. Source of these receptors: a woman between 40 and 50 years old in good health. Some clones in this sample may be carry-over from other donors' samples. The CDR3 runs from the conserved cysteine through the conserved F or W. D genes are given only for firm matches. The listing skips clone size in some rows; elsewhere it reads once, few, many or a size class.

TRBJ2-7 | once | - | TRBV28 | TGTGCCAGCAGTAGGCAGGCCTACGAGCAGTACTTC | CASSRQAYEQYF
TRBJ2-1 | - | - | TRBV25-1 | TGTGCCAGCAGTAAACGGGACTCCTACAATGAGCAGTTCTTC | CASSKRDSYNEQFF
TRBJ2-5 | - | - | TRBV5-4 | TGTGCCAGCAGACGGGACTCCAACCAAGAGACCCAGTACTTC | CASRRDSNQETQYF
TRBJ2-7 | - | - | TRBV28 | TGTGCCAGCAGTTTATGGCAGTACTTC | CASSLWQYF
TRBJ1-2 | many | TRBD1 | TRBV2 | TGTGCCAGCAGGGGGACAGGGTCTGGCTACACCTTC | CASRGTGSGYTF
TRBJ2-7 | - | TRBD2 | TRBV6-6 | TGTGCCAGCAGTTACTCGGCGGGAGTAAGCGAGCAGTACTTC | CASSYSAGVSEQYF
TRBJ2-7 | - | TRBD1 | TRBV28 | TGTGCCAGCAGGACCTCGGGACAGGTGGCCGAGCAGTACTTC | CASRTSGQVAEQYF
TRBJ1-1 | - | - | TRBV18 | TGTGCCAGCTCAGAGGGGTTATTAACTGAAGCTTTCTTT | CASSEGLLTEAFF
TRBJ1-5 | once | - | TRBV5-1 | TGCGCCAGCAGCTTGGGGGCAGGTAGCAATCAGCCCCAGCATTTT | CASSLGAGSNQPQHF
TRBJ2-6 | - | - | TRBV18 | TGTGCCAGCTCACCAGGGGTGACAGGGGCCAACGTCCTGACTTTC | CASSPGVTGANVLTF
TRBJ2-1 | - | - | TRBV5-1 | TGCGCCAGCAGCTCCCGGGACGGAAACTACAATGAGCAGTTCTTC | CASSSRDGNYNEQFF
TRBJ2-3 | - | TRBD2 | TRBV2 | TGTGCCAGCAGTGAGAGGCTAGCGGGAGGAGATACGCAGTATTTT | CASSERLAGGDTQYF
TRBJ2-7 | - | - | TRBV4-1 | TGCGCCAGCAGCACCTCGGGAGATTCCTACGAGCAGTACTTC | CASSTSGDSYEQYF
TRBJ2-5 | - | TRBD1 | TRBV6-6 | TGTGCCAGCAGTTCCTATTCGACAGGGGAAGAGACCCAGTACTTC | CASSSYSTGEETQYF
TRBJ2-5 | few | - | TRBV2 | TGTGCCAGCAGGGACTTTGAACAAGAGACCCAGTACTTC | CASRDFEQETQYF
TRBJ1-2 | - | - | TRBV2 | TGTGCCAGCAGCGACCCCGGGACACCTCCCTATGGCTACACCTTC | CASSDPGTPPYGYTF
TRBJ2-5 | - | - | TRBV2 | TGTGCCAGCAGTGAGGAGCAGGACCCCCAGTACTTC | CASSEEQDPQYF
TRBJ1-2 | many | - | TRBV30 | TGTGCCTGGAGTTGGTCCGGATATGGCTACACCTTC | CAWSWSGYGYTF